This record concerns one T cell receptor beta chain sequence. What it recognizes is unknown. The data were taken from a study of cytomegalovirus exposure and HLA in healthy donors. Per the germline V gene, CDR1 is SEHNR and CDR2 is FQNEAQ (reference sequence). The germline V and J ends were trimmed by 6 bases and 4 bases, with 8 bases remaining between them. The CDR3 length is 12 residues. The PCR was carried out with 60 Vbeta primers and 13 Jbeta primers. Here immunoSEQ multiplex PCR was the method, and the copy in TCRdb shows in-frame clones only, minus some. The sample table sets out some 140,000 clones. General study points: It was reported that TCR beta sequences correctly inferred the HLA-A and HLA-B alleles for most subjects.

The chain uses TRBV7-9 and TRBJ2-3; D is possibly TRBD2 (5 bases). The sample comprised PBMCs. This TCR derives from an older woman in good health and CMV-seronegative. The chain's CDR3 is CASRILADTQYF. DNA for the CDR3: TGTGCCAGCAGAATACTAGCAGATACGCAGTATTTT. The complete variable domain, with remaining parts taken from reference TRBV7-9 and TRBJ2-3, reads DTGVSQNPRHKITKRGQNVTFRCDPISEHNRLYWYRQTLGQGPEFLTYFQNEAQLEKSRLLSDRFSAERPKGSFSTLEIQRTEQGDSAMYLCASRILADTQYFGPGTRLTVL.